Here is one TCR beta chain with its context. Antigen unknown. The same CDR3 arises from other DNA sequences in this sample as well. The CDR3 runs to 19 residues. Trimming at V came to 4 bases and at J to 6 bases, leaving 20 bases not matched to a gene. Germline lookup yields CDR1 MGHRA and CDR2 YSYEKL. The sample originates from a study of graft-versus-host responses after intestinal transplantation. Study information: Tacrolimus plus steroids were given to all recipients for approximately 3 years, preceded by anti-thymocyte globulin induction. Regarding the study as a whole: The study found high graft-versus-host to host-versus-graft clonal ratios in allografts of patients with graft-donor T cell macrochimerism.

Using immunoSEQ multiplex PCR, the repertoire was profiled, and TCRdb retains in-frame clones only, with some absent. The sample includes approximately 92,000 clones, over 80% of them seen just once. The chain recombines TRBV4-1 with TRBJ2-7, with TRBD1 identical over 11 bases. The specimen comprised unstimulated CD8+ T cells sorted from spleen or lymph node cells, sampled before intestinal transplant. The clonotype comes from a human donor who received an intestinal transplant. CDR3 coding DNA: TGCGCCAGCAGCCGCGTCCGGACAGGGGGCCGGCTAGGTCCCTCCGAGCAGTACTTC. It translates to CASSRVRTGGRLGPSEQYF.